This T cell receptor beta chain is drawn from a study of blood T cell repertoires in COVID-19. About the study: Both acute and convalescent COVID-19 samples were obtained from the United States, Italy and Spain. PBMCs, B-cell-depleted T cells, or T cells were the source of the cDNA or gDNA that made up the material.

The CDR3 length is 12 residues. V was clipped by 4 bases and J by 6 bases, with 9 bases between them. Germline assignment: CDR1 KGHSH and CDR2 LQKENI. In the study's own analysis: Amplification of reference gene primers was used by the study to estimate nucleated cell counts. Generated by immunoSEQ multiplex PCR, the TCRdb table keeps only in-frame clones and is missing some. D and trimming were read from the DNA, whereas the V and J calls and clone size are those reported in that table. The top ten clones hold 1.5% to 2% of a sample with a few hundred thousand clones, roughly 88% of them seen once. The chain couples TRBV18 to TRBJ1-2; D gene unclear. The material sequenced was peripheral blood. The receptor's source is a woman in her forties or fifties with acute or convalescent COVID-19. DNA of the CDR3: TGTGCCAGCTCACTTAGTCCCAATGGCTACACCTTC. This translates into CASSLSPNGYTF.